These 31 T cell receptor beta chains were all obtained from the same sample, sequenced in a study of memory CD4+ T cells and cytomegalovirus serostatus. Measured with immunoSEQ multiplex PCR; TCRdb has only the in-frame clones, and not every one. The data hold approximately 46,000 clones, with over 70% observed a single time. The sort gate was single viable CD3+CD4+CD8-CD45RO+ cells for memory CD4+ T cells. The sequencing sample was made of memory CD4+ T cells from blood. These receptors all come from an adult in good health and CMV-seronegative.

The count of this clone is one. The chain links TRBV5-8 to TRBJ1-2; D is possibly TRBD1 (5 bases). The CDR3 runs 19 residues. From germline, CDR1 is SGHTS and CDR2 YDEGEE. The V end lost 2 bases, the J end lost 4 bases, and 27 bases lay between the germline ends. CDR3 bases: TGTGCCAGCAGCTTTATGAGGATAAACAGACCTTCAGGGCTCTATGGCTACACCTTC. This gives the protein CASSFMRINRPSGLYGYTF.

V usage is TRBV7-8 and J usage is TRBJ1-6, with 10 bases that match TRBD1. With 6 bases clipped from V and 2 bases from J, the junction kept 4 bases outside the gene matches. The CDR3 is 16 amino acids. CDR1 is SGHVS, CDR2 FQNEAQ, per germline. CDR3 DNA: TGTGCCAGCAGGGGACAGGGGTCGACCTATAATTCACCCCTCCACTTT. The encoded protein is CASRGQGSTYNSPLHF.

V usage is TRBV19 and J usage is TRBJ2-7, with 12 bases aligning to TRBD2. Losses at the gene ends were 5 bases for V and 1 base for J; bases not matched to a gene: 3. Germline CDR1 and CDR2: LNHDA and SQIVND (reference sequence). The CDR3 is 15 residues long. This CDR3 is CASSPTSGGSYEQYF. CDR3 nucleotide sequence: TGTGCCAGTAGTCCCACTAGCGGGGGGTCCTACGAGCAGTACTTC.

The chain uses TRBV29-1 and TRBJ1-2; TRBD1 agrees at 8 bases. The length of the CDR3 is 16 residues. From germline, CDR1 is SQVTM and CDR2 ANQGSEA. The V segment lost 3 bases and the J segment 4 bases; nucleotides outside the gene matches: 13. This chain's CDR3 is CSVEFLDRVALYGYTF. The CDR3 DNA reads TGCAGCGTTGAGTTTTTGGACAGGGTCGCCCTCTATGGCTACACCTTC.

Only a few counts were recorded for this clone. The rearrangement joins TRBV6-6 to TRBJ1-1; no firm D call. Trimming removed 2 bases at V and 6 bases at J, with 7 bases between. This CDR3 comprises 12 residues. CDR1 and CDR2 (germline): MNHNY, SVGAGI (reference sequence). The CDR3 spells CASSYRTAEAFF. DNA of the CDR3: TGTGCCAGCAGTTACCGCACAGCTGAAGCTTTCTTT.

A single count supports this clone. The chain combines TRBV11-2 with TRBJ1-1; D is possibly TRBD1 (6 bases). The CDR3 extends over 16 amino acids. Per germline, CDR1 SGHAT and CDR2 FQNNGV. V lost 4 bases to trimming and J lost 0 bases, with 15 bases between them. CDR3 amino acids: CASSWRGRGLNTEAFF. For the CDR3, the DNA is TGTGCCAGCAGCTGGAGAGGGCGGGGGCTGAACACTGAAGCTTTCTTT. The variable domain in full, completed from reference TRBV11-2 and TRBJ1-1, reads EAGVAQSPRYKIIEKRQSVAFWCNPISGHATLYWYQQILGQGPKLLIQFQNNGVVDDSQLPKDRFSAERLKGVDSTLKIQPAKLEDSAVYLCASSWRGRGLNTEAFFGQGTRLTVV.

The gene calls are TRBV19 and TRBJ1-5; maybe TRBD1 (6 bases). Germline V gene lookup returns CDR1 LNHDA and CDR2 SQIVND (reference sequence). The CDR3 totals 16 residues. V lost 5 bases and J lost 1, with 15 bases in between. The CDR3 spells CASSPLRDKSNQPQHF. The CDR3, as DNA: TGTGCCAGTAGTCCGCTAAGGGACAAGAGCAATCAGCCCCAGCATTTT.

This clone was seen more than once but under ten times. The chain is built from TRBV4-3 and TRBJ2-7; 8 nucleotides agree with TRBD2. Germline V gene sequence: CDR1 LGHNA, CDR2 YSLEER. Trimming cost V 4 bases and J 2 bases; bases outside gene matches: 7. The CDR3 runs 15 residues. Here the CDR3 reads CASSPGGGVPYEQYF. The CDR3 DNA is TGCGCCAGCAGCCCGGGAGGGGGGGTCCCCTACGAGCAGTACTTC.

V is TRBV6-4 and J is TRBJ1-1; possible D gene TRBD1, 6 bases. Trimming took 8 bases from V and 6 from J, leaving 16 bases between them. Looked up from germline, CDR1 is MRHNA and CDR2 is SNTAGT. The CDR3 runs to 13 residues. The DNA of the CDR3 is TGTGCCAGCCGTCGAGGGGGAGGGGCTGAAGCTTTCTTT. Its protein product is CASRRGGGAEAFF.

This rearrangement joins TRBV18 to TRBJ2-7, with 8 bases matching TRBD1. Trimming cost V 6 bases and J 2 bases; bases outside gene matches: 6. Germline CDR1 and CDR2: KGHSH and LQKENI. CDR3 size: 14 residues. The chain's CDR3 is CASSPAGGPYEQYF. CDR3 DNA: TGTGCCAGCTCCCCCGCAGGGGGCCCCTACGAGCAGTACTTC.

V and J are TRBV11-2 and TRBJ2-7; no definite D call. V lost 5 bases and J 4 bases, leaving 12 bases between the germline ends. Germline V CDR1 and CDR2: SGHAT, FQNNGV. CDR3 length equals 13 residues. CDR3 loop: CASSPRSQYEQYF. The CDR3 region has the DNA TGTGCCAGCAGCCCGCGGTCTCAATACGAGCAGTACTTC.

The chain is built from TRBV19 and TRBJ1-2; D may be TRBD1 (6 bases). The germline V gene has CDR1 LNHDA and CDR2 SQIVND (reference sequence). Trimming removed 6 bases at V and 4 bases at J, with 18 bases between. This CDR3 spans 15 amino acids. The CDR3 DNA follows: TGTGCCAGTAGAACGAGGACAGACCTCTTCTATGGCTACACCTTC. Its protein is CASRTRTDLFYGYTF.

By share, this clone ranks as medium-sized. The chain combines TRBV29-1 with TRBJ2-5; possible D gene TRBD2, 7 bases. Trimming removed 6 bases at V and 5 bases at J, with 16 bases between. CDR1 SQVTM and CDR2 ANQGSEA come from the germline V gene. The CDR3 extends over 13 amino acids. CDR3 bases: TGCAGCGTATGGGGGGGCTCGTGGGAGACCCAGTACTTC. Translated, it gives CSVWGGSWETQYF.

The gene calls are TRBV29-1 and TRBJ1-2; D might be TRBD1 (6 bases). Trimming shortened V by 4 bases and J by 2 bases, and 14 bases separated the two germline ends. Germline CDR1 reads SQVTM; CDR2 reads ANQGSEA. The CDR3 covers 14 residues. CDR3: CSVVPLGQNYGYTF. DNA of the CDR3: TGCAGCGTTGTGCCTTTGGGACAAAACTATGGCTACACCTTC.

The chain recombines TRBV28 with TRBJ1-1; weak D call: TRBD1 (5 bases). The CDR3 runs to 15 residues. Germline V gives CDR1 MDHEN, CDR2 SYDVKM. V was pared by 3 bases and J by 3 bases, with 14 bases between. The CDR3 is CASSLGGMRDTEAFF. Here the CDR3 DNA reads TGTGCCAGCAGTTTGGGGGGAATGAGGGACACTGAAGCTTTCTTT.

The chain is built from TRBV4-2 and TRBJ2-1, with D maybe TRBD1 (5 bases). V was trimmed by 0 bases and J by 5 bases, leaving 11 bases between them. The CDR3 is 15 amino acids. Germline assignment: CDR1 LGHNA and CDR2 YNFKEQ. Here the CDR3 reads CASSQEGRFDNEQFF. Written as DNA, the CDR3 is TGTGCCAGCAGCCAAGAGGGGCGTTTTGACAATGAGCAGTTCTTC.

The V and J genes are TRBV7-8 and TRBJ1-2, with D perhaps TRBD1 (6 bases). Germline assignment: CDR1 SGHVS and CDR2 FQNEAQ. The CDR3 loop spans 13 amino acids. The ends were cut back, 2 bases at V and 7 bases at J, with 11 bases in the middle. The CDR3 DNA is TGTGCCAGCAGCTTAACAGGGTCCCTTGGCTACACCTTC. It specifies CASSLTGSLGYTF.

The chain couples TRBV6-1 to TRBJ2-7; 7 bases map to TRBD1. J was trimmed by 3 bases and V by 8 bases; bases with no gene match: 7. The CDR3 totals 13 residues. CDR1 MNHNS and CDR2 SASEGT come from the germline V gene. CDR3 sequence: CASWGQNYYEQYF. CDR3 nucleotides: TGTGCCAGCTGGGGACAGAATTACTACGAGCAGTACTTC.

The genes are TRBV6-1 and TRBJ2-1; TRBD2 might be the D (5 bases). Trimming removed 6 bases from V and 3 bases from J, with 15 bases in between. This CDR3 contains 15 residues. The germline V gene encodes CDR1 MNHNS and CDR2 SASEGT. CDR3 sequence: CASSARGGVYNEQFF. CDR3 nucleotides: TGTGCCAGCAGCGCCCGGGGTGGGGTCTACAATGAGCAGTTCTTC.

The genes are TRBV30 and TRBJ2-3, with 9 bases aligning to TRBD2. CDR3 size: 16 residues. The V and J ends lost 0 bases and 2 bases, in that order; junction bases with no gene match: 6. The germline V gene encodes CDR1 GTSNPN and CDR2 SVGIG (reference sequence). The CDR3 DNA reads as TGTGCCTGGAGTGTATGGAGCGGGGGGATCACAGATACGCAGTATTTT. As protein: CAWSVWSGGITDTQYF.

The gene calls are TRBV5-6 and TRBJ2-7, with 8 bases that match TRBD1. J gave up 2 bases and V 2 bases, and 3 bases lay outside the gene matches. The germline gives CDR1 SGHDT, CDR2 YYEEEE. The CDR3 is made up of 14 amino acids. In nucleotides, the CDR3 is TGTGCCAGCAGCTTCGTGGACAGGGCCTACGAGCAGTACTTC. This translates into CASSFVDRAYEQYF.

This chain connects TRBV5-8 to TRBJ2-6; D not certain. Germline V gives CDR1 SGHTS, CDR2 YDEGEE. The V and J ends lost 0 bases and 3 bases respectively, with 13 bases between them. This CDR3 spans 17 amino acids. The chain's CDR3 is CASSLAGFAIGANVLTF. CDR3 coding DNA: TGTGCCAGCAGCTTGGCTGGGTTTGCGATTGGGGCCAACGTCCTGACTTTC.

The CDR3 loop reads CASSATVSNQPQHF. The CDR3 coding sequence is TGTGCCAGCAGTGCGACAGTGAGCAATCAGCCCCAGCATTTT. The chain has TRBV6-1 and TRBJ1-5, with D possibly TRBD1 on 5 matching bases. Germline assignment: CDR1 MNHNS and CDR2 SASEGT. V lost 4 bases to trimming and J lost 1 base, with 8 bases between them. The CDR3 loop spans 14 amino acids.

This chain links TRBV27 with TRBJ1-3, with D unclear. Germline lookup yields CDR1 MNHEY and CDR2 SMNVEV (reference sequence). This CDR3 has 17 amino acids. Trimming took 6 bases from V and 0 from J, leaving 18 bases between them. For the CDR3, the DNA is TGTGCCAGCAGGGCGGGGAACAGCCATTTCTCTGGAAACACCATATATTTT. It codes for CASRAGNSHFSGNTIYF.

The V gene is TRBV5-1, the J gene TRBJ1-3; D is ambiguous. This CDR3 comprises 16 residues. Germline V gene sequence: CDR1 SGHRS, CDR2 YFSETQ. V was pared by 0 bases and J by 1 base, with 11 bases between. CDR3 bases: TGCGCCAGCAGCTTGGACGGTGCTGGATCTGGAAACACCATATATTTT. Encoded protein: CASSLDGAGSGNTIYF. Full variable domain (outside the CDR3, taken from reference TRBV5-1 and TRBJ1-3): KAGVTQTPRYLIKTRGQQVTLSCSPISGHRSVSWYQQTPGQGLQFLFEYFSETQRNKGNFPGRFSGRQFSNSRSEMNVSTLELGDSALYLCASSLDGAGSGNTIYFGEGSWLTVV.

V and J are TRBV5-6 and TRBJ1-6, with TRBD1 identical over 10 bases. The CDR3 totals 17 residues. Unmatched junction bases numbered 8, after V lost 5 bases and J lost 3 bases. CDR1 SGHDT and CDR2 YYEEEE come from the germline V gene. The DNA of the CDR3 is TGTGCCAGCAGACTGGGACAGGGGACCCTCTATAATTCACCCCTCCACTTT. Its translation: CASRLGQGTLYNSPLHF.

This clone was seen a few times. This sequence joins TRBV10-2 and TRBJ1-5; no reliable D call. The CDR3 runs 13 residues. Germline V gene lookup returns CDR1 WSHSY and CDR2 SAAADI. Trimming cost V 8 bases and J 4 bases, with 12 bases left between them. CDR3 protein: CASGVSLNQPQHF. Written as DNA, the CDR3 is TGCGCCAGCGGTGTCTCCTTGAATCAGCCCCAGCATTTT.

The chain recombines TRBV7-2 with TRBJ2-3, with 8 bases fitting TRBD2. This CDR3 spans 18 amino acids. V lost 5 bases, J lost 0 bases, and 13 bases stayed unmatched. Germline CDR1 SGHTA, CDR2 FQGNSA. CDR3 loop: CASSLLWAGGSSTDTQYF. DNA for the CDR3: TGTGCCAGCAGCCTATTATGGGCGGGGGGTTCCAGCACAGATACGCAGTATTTT. Filled out from reference TRBV7-2 and TRBJ2-3, the complete variable domain reads GAGVSQSPSNKVTEKGKDVELRCDPISGHTALYWYRQSLGQGLEFLIYFQGNSAPDKSGLPSDRFSAERTGGSVSTLTIQRTQQEDSAVYLCASSLLWAGGSSTDTQYFGPGTRLTVL.

V gene TRBV19 combines with J gene TRBJ2-7; unclear D gene. This CDR3 region has 13 residues. Trimming cost V 3 bases and J 0 bases, with 6 bases left between them. Germline V gene lookup returns CDR1 LNHDA and CDR2 SQIVND (reference sequence). The CDR3 DNA is TGTGCCAGTAGTATCGCGACCTCCTACGAGCAGTACTTC. The encoded protein is CASSIATSYEQYF.

This clone was recorded once. The chain carries TRBV15 and TRBJ2-5; D perhaps matches TRBD1 (6 bases). Germline CDR1 and CDR2: LNHNV and YYDKDF (reference sequence). The CDR3 spans 15 residues. V was clipped by 4 bases and J by 5 bases, with 17 bases between them. The CDR3: CATSMSRGLSETQYF. The CDR3 coding sequence is TGTGCCACCAGCATGTCCAGGGGTTTATCGGAGACCCAGTACTTC.

The chain links TRBV5-1 to TRBJ2-3; D might be TRBD2 (5 bases). From germline, CDR1 is SGHRS and CDR2 YFSETQ. The length of the CDR3 is 17 residues. Trimming pared 1 base from V and 0 bases from J, leaving 15 bases between. CDR3 sequence: CASSLSPTRLSTDTQYF. The CDR3 DNA is TGCGCCAGCAGCTTGTCCCCAACTAGACTCAGCACAGATACGCAGTATTTT.